This TCR beta chain was retrieved from a study of T cells in Graves' hyperthyroidism and ophthalmopathy. This clonotype has just a few counts. The source material, RNA transcripts, was used to amplify TCR beta CDR3 regions. RT-PCR in the first round (using the HTBI primer set) targeted the TCR CDR3. Using its own MiXCR run on the multiplex PCR reads, TCRdb lists one record per CDR3 protein. The sample lists about 350,000 distinct CDR3 sequences; approximately 15% were seen once. The CDR3 runs 15 residues. CDR1 DFQATT and CDR2 SNEGSKA come from the germline V gene (reference sequence). Between the trimmed V and J ends, which lost 3 bases and 2 bases, there was a span of 15 bases.

The specimen sequenced was blood. The chain employs TRBV20-1 and TRBJ2-3; D call uncertain. The clonotype comes from a woman aged 30 to 39 with Graves' hyperthyroidism. The CDR3 DNA is TGCAGTGCTAGCCCCCAGCGACCAAACACAGATACGCAGTATTTT. Translating it yields CSASPQRPNTDTQYF.